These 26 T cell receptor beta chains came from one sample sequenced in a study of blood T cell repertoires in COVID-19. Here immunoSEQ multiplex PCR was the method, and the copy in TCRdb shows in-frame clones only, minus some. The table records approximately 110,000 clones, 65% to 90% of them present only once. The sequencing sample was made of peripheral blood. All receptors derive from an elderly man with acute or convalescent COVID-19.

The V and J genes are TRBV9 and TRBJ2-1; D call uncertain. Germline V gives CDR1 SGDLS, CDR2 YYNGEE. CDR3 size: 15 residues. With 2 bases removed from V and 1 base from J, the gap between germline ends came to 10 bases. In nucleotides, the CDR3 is TGTGCCAGCAGCGTCTATGCGTTTTCCTACAATGAGCAGTTCTTC. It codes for CASSVYAFSYNEQFF.

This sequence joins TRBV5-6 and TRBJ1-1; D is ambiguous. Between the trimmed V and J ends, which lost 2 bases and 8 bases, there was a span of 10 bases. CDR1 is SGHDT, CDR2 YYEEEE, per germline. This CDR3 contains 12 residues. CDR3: CASSFNSKEAFF. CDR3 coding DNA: TGTGCCAGCAGCTTTAACAGCAAGGAAGCTTTCTTT.

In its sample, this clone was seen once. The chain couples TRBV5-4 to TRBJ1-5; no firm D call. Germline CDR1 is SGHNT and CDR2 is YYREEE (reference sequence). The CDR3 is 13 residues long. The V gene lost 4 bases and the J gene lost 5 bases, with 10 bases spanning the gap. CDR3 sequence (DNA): TGTGCCAGCAGCCTATCCCCTGATCAGCCCCAGCATTTT. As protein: CASSLSPDQPQHF.

CDR3 DNA sequence: TGTGCCAGTAGTATCGTGGGGCTCCAAGAGACCCAGTACTTC. Translating gives CASSIVGLQETQYF. The chain recombines TRBV19 with TRBJ2-5; D may be TRBD1 (5 bases). CDR1 LNHDA and CDR2 SQIVND come from the germline V gene (reference sequence). Trimming removed 3 bases from V and 1 base from J, with 9 bases in between. The CDR3 loop spans 14 amino acids.

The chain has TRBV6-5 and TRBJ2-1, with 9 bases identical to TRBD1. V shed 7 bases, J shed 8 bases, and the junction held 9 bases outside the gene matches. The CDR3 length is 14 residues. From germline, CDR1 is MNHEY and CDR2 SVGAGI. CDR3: CASKKGQGRHEQFF. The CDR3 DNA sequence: TGTGCCAGCAAAAAGGGACAGGGTCGACATGAGCAGTTCTTC.

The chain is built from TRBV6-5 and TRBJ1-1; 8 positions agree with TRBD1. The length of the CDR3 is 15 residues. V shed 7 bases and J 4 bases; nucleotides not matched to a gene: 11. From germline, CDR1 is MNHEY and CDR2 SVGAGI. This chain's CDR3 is CASKGRGRGGTEAFF. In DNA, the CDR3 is TGTGCCAGCAAAGGCAGGGGGCGAGGGGGCACTGAAGCTTTCTTT.

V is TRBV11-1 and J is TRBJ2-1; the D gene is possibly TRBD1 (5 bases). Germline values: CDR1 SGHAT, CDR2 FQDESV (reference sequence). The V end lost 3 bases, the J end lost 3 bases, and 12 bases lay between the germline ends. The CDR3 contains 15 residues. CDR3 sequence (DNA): TGTGCCAGCAGCTTCAGGGTCGATGGCTACAATGAGCAGTTCTTC. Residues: CASSFRVDGYNEQFF.

The CDR3 region has the DNA TGTGCCACCAGCAGGGCCGGGACAGGAGATGAAAAACTGTTTTTT. Protein: CATSRAGTGDEKLFF. The chain uses TRBV15 and TRBJ1-4; 8 bases are shared with TRBD1. The germline V gene has CDR1 LNHNV and CDR2 YYDKDF (reference sequence). The CDR3 contains 15 residues. Losses at the gene ends were 3 bases for V and 6 bases for J; bases not matched to a gene: 6. Full variable domain (rest looked up from reference TRBV15 and TRBJ1-4): DAMVIQNPRYQVTQFGKPVTLSCSQTLNHNVMYWYQQKSSQAPKLLFHYYDKDFNNEADTPDNFQSRRPNTSFCFLDIRSPGLGDTAMYLCATSRAGTGDEKLFFGSGTQLSVL.

In DNA form, the CDR3 reads TGTGCCAGCAGGGGGGAGGACAGGACTCAGTTCTTC. It translates to CASRGEDRTQFF. The chain recombines TRBV25-1 with TRBJ2-1, with D maybe TRBD1 (7 bases). V lost 6 bases, J lost 13 bases, and 16 bases lay in between. CDR1 is MGHDK and CDR2 is SYGVNS in the germline V gene. This CDR3 has 12 amino acids.

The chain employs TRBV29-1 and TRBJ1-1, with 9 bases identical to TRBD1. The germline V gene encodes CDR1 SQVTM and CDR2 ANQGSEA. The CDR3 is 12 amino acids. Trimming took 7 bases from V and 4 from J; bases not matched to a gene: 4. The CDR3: CSGYRGPTEAFF. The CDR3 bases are TGCAGCGGTTACAGGGGGCCCACTGAAGCTTTCTTT. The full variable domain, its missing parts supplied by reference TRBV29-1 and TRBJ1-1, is SAVISQKPSRDICQRGTSLTIQCQVDSQVTMMFWYRQQPGQSLTLIATANQGSEATYESGFVIDKFPISRPNLTFSTLTVSNMSPEDSSIYLCSGYRGPTEAFFGQGTRLTVV.

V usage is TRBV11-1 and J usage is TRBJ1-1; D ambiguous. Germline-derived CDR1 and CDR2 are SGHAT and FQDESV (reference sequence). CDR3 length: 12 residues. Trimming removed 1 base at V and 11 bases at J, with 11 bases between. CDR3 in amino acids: CASSLGGGVAFF. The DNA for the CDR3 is TGTGCCAGCAGCTTAGGGGGAGGAGTGGCTTTCTTT.

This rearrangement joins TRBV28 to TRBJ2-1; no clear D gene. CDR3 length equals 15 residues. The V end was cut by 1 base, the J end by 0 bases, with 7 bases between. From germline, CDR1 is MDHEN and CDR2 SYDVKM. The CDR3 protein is CASSLFGGSYNEQFF. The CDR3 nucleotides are TGTGCCAGCAGTTTATTCGGCGGCTCCTACAATGAGCAGTTCTTC.

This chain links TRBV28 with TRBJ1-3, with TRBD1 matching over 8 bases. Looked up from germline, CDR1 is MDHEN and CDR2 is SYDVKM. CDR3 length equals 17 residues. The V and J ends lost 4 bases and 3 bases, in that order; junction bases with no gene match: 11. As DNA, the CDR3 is TGTGCCAGCAGTTGGGGTTTCCAGGGGGCCATTGGAAACACCATATATTTT. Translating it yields CASSWGFQGAIGNTIYF. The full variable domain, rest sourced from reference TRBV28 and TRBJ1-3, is DVKVTQSSRYLVKRTGEKVFLECVQDMDHENMFWYRQDPGLGLRLIYFSYDVKMKEKGDIPEGYSVSREKKERFSLILESASTNQTSMYLCASSWGFQGAIGNTIYFGEGSWLTVV.

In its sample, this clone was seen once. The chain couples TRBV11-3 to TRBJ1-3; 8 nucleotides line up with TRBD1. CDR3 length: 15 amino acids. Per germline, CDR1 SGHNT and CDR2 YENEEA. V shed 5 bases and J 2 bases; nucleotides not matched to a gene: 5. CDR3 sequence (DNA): TGTGCCAGCAGCCTATCCAGGGGGCCTGGAAACACCATATATTTT. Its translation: CASSLSRGPGNTIYF.

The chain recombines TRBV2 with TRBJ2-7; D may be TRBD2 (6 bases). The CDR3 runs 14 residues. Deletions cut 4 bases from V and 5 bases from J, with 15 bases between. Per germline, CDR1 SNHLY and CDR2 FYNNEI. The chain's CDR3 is CASSVQAASDEQYF. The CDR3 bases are TGTGCCAGCAGTGTCCAGGCCGCTAGCGACGAGCAGTACTTC.

The CDR3 sequence: CASSLAGDQPQHF. CDR3 sequence (DNA): TGCGCCAGCAGCTTGGCAGGGGATCAGCCCCAGCATTTT. This chain connects TRBV5-1 to TRBJ1-5, with D maybe TRBD1 (6 bases). The CDR3 runs 13 residues. V gave up 0 bases and J gave up 5 bases, with 6 bases separating them. Per the germline V gene, CDR1 is SGHRS and CDR2 is YFSETQ.

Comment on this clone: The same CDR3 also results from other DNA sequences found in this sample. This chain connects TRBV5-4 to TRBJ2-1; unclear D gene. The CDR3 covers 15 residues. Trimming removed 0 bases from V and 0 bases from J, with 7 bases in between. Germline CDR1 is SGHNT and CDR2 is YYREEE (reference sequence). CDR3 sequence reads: CASSLGSSSYNEQFF. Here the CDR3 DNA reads TGTGCCAGCAGCTTGGGCTCGAGCTCCTACAATGAGCAGTTCTTC. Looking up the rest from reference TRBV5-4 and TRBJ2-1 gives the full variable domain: ETGVTQSPTHLIKTRGQQVTLRCSSQSGHNTVSWYQQALGQGPQFIFQYYREEENGRGNFPPRFSGLQFPNYSSELNVNALELDDSALYLCASSLGSSSYNEQFFGPGTRLTVL.

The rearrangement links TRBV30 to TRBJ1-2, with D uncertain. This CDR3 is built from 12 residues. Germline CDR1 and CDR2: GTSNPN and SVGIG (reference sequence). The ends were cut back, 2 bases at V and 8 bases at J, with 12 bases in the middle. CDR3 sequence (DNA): TGTGCCTGGAGTCCCCTAAGATACGGCTACACCTTC. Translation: CAWSPLRYGYTF.

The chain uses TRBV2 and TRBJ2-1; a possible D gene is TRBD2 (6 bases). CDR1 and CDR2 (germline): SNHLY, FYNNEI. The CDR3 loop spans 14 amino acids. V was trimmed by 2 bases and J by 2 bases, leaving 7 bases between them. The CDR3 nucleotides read TGTGCCAGCAGTGAACTAGCGACCTACAATGAGCAGTTCTTC. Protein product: CASSELATYNEQFF.

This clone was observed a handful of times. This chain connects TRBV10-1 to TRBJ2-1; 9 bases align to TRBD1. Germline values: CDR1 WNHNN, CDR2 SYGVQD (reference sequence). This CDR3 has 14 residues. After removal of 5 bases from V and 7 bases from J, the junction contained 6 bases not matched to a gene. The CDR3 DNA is TGCGCCAGCAGTAGGGACAGGGAGAGGAATGAGCAGTTCTTC. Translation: CASSRDRERNEQFF.

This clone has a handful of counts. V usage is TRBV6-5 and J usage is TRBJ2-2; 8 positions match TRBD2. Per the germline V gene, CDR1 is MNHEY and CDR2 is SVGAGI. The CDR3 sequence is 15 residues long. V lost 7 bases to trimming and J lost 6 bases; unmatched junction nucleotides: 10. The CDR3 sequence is CASILEKGLAGELFF. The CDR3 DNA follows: TGTGCCAGCATTCTCGAGAAGGGACTAGCCGGGGAGCTGTTTTTT.

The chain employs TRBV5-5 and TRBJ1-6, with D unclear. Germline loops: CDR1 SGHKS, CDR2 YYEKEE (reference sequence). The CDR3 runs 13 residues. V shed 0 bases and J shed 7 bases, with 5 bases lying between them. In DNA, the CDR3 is TGTGCCAGCAGCTTGGGAGGGAATTCACCCCTCCACTTT. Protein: CASSLGGNSPLHF.

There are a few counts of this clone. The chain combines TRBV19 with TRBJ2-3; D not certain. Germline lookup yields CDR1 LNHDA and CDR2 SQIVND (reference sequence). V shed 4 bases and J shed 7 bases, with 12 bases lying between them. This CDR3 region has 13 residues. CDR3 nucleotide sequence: TGTGCCAGTAGTACGAGCCGTTCAAATACGCAGTATTTT. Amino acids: CASSTSRSNTQYF.

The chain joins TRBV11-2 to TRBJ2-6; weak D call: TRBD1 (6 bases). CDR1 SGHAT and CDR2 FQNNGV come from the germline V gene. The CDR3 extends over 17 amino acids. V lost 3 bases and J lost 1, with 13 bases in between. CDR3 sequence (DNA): TGTGCCAGCAGCTTTAGGGGGTCCGGGTCTGGGGCCAACGTCCTGACTTTC. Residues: CASSFRGSGSGANVLTF.

The CDR3 bases are TGTGCCAGCAGTCTTACAGGGGGCCTTACCTACGAGCAGTACTTC. Translating it yields CASSLTGGLTYEQYF. The rearrangement uses TRBV6-5 and TRBJ2-7, with 9 bases aligning to TRBD1. The CDR3 spans 15 residues. Per germline, CDR1 MNHEY and CDR2 SVGAGI. The J segment lost 2 bases and the V segment lost 5 bases, leaving 7 bases of the junction unmatched.

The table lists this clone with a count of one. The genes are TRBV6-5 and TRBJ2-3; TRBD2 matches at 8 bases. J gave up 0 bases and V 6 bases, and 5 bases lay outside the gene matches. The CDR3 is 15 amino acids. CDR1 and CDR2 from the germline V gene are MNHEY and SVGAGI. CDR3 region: CASRLLAASTDTQYF. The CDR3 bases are TGTGCCAGCAGATTACTAGCGGCTAGCACAGATACGCAGTATTTT.